This is a list of T cell receptor beta chains from one sample in a study of blood T cell repertoires in COVID-19. TCRdb's table, derived via immunoSEQ multiplex PCR, lists solely in-frame clones and lacks some. In the table there are approximately 200,000 clones, about 88% of which are singletons. Material: PBMCs or T cells enriched from blood (not recorded which). These receptors originate from a woman aged 30 to 39 who had been exposed to COVID-19. CDR3s leave out the opening cysteine and the closing phenylalanine or tryptophan. Each record gives: D gene, clone size, V gene, CDR3 protein. D genes are given only for firm matches. Part of the rows lack a size; the others show once, few, many or a class for expanded clones.

D: TRBD1
size: -
V: TRBV5-1
CDR3: ASSQQPGQATTGELF

D: -
size: -
V: TRBV29-1
CDR3: SVEEGRGGEAF

D: -
size: -
V: TRBV7-3
CDR3: ASSLNPDSYEQY

D: TRBD1
size: -
V: TRBV5-1
CDR3: ASSPGTGNNQPQH

D: -
size: -
V: TRBV3-1/TRBV3-2
CDR3: ASSQDLEQY

D: -
size: -
V: TRBV14
CDR3: ASSKPTNLNTEAF

D: TRBD1
size: -
V: TRBV29-1
CDR3: SVAYRGPPDTQY

D: TRBD1
size: -
V: TRBV24-1
CDR3: ATSDLPAPGGHGGYT

D: -
size: -
V: TRBV5-6
CDR3: ASSLRVVGGNQPQH

D: -
size: -
V: TRBV9
CDR3: ASSVFGQLDSPLH

D: -
size: -
V: TRBV7-8
CDR3: ASSLSAPSYNEQF

D: TRBD1
size: -
V: TRBV9
CDR3: ASSEQGANTGELF

D: TRBD1
size: -
V: TRBV11-3
CDR3: ASSLTGDGVEQF

D: -
size: -
V: TRBV4-2
CDR3: ASSPSGQGYTEAF

D: -
size: -
V: TRBV5-1
CDR3: ASSVGVSLNEKLF

D: -
size: -
V: TRBV5-1
CDR3: ASSAPGGGHPNEQF

D: -
size: -
V: TRBV9
CDR3: ASTPGGYSGEQY

D: -
size: -
V: TRBV6-6
CDR3: ASSYGVDTQY

D: TRBD1
size: -
V: TRBV6-1
CDR3: ASSEFGQGNNQPQH

D: -
size: once
V: TRBV15
CDR3: ATSRDSSNEKLF

D: TRBD1
size: -
V: TRBV19
CDR3: ASSSRTGPNVGANVLT

D: TRBD1
size: -
V: TRBV9
CDR3: ASSAQGQLNEKLF

D: -
size: -
V: TRBV5-1
CDR3: ASRSDRTNEKLF

D: -
size: -
V: TRBV27
CDR3: ASSRTYRDYEQY

D: TRBD1
size: -
V: TRBV25-1
CDR3: ASSGTVTEAF

D: -
size: -
V: TRBV23-1
CDR3: ASSQFRVGRAEAF

D: TRBD1
size: -
V: TRBV5-1
CDR3: ASSPRQGSGYEQY

D: TRBD1
size: -
V: TRBV7-8
CDR3: ASSLLLDRTRPAYNSPLH

D: TRBD1
size: -
V: TRBV3-1/TRBV3-2
CDR3: ASSHSGTGVWGYT

D: TRBD1
size: -
V: TRBV19
CDR3: ASSKTGVNYGYT

D: -
size: -
V: TRBV18
CDR3: ASSPDSATDTQY

D: -
size: once
V: TRBV3-1/TRBV3-2
CDR3: ASSLGRNNQPQH

D: TRBD1
size: -
V: TRBV6-5
CDR3: ASSLGQRNTIY

D: -
size: once
V: TRBV6-5
CDR3: ASSYSRNLNTEAF

D: -
size: -
V: TRBV29-1
CDR3: SVELAANQPQH

D: -
size: -
V: TRBV10-2
CDR3: ASSDHTFTTQAKNIQY

D: -
size: -
V: TRBV7-8
CDR3: ASSTAINYGYT

D: -
size: few
V: TRBV2
CDR3: ASSERGREAF

D: TRBD2
size: -
V: TRBV24-1
CDR3: ATAQVGGTGELF

D: -
size: -
V: TRBV14
CDR3: ASSPVQLRGQY

D: -
size: -
V: TRBV15
CDR3: ATSYREGNQPQH

D: -
size: -
V: TRBV24-1
CDR3: ATSGEHRAGELF

D: -
size: few
V: TRBV23-1
CDR3: ASTSGRGMNTEAF

D: -
size: -
V: TRBV4-1
CDR3: ASSQGLNPEVTQY

D: TRBD1
size: -
V: TRBV2
CDR3: ASRTGQAITNEKLF

D: -
size: once
V: TRBV9
CDR3: ASSVEPGGTYNEQF

D: TRBD2
size: -
V: TRBV19
CDR3: ASSTGGGAFGTDTQY

D: TRBD2
size: once
V: TRBV9
CDR3: ASSPGLAGGLTGELF

D: TRBD2
size: -
V: TRBV10-3
CDR3: AIGSGTSGGKAQY

D: TRBD2
size: -
V: TRBV13
CDR3: ASSLGGTSGYEQY

D: -
size: -
V: TRBV27
CDR3: ASSLRGGVKEQY

D: TRBD2
size: -
V: TRBV15
CDR3: ATSTQRGGWYEQY

D: -
size: -
V: TRBV3-1/TRBV3-2
CDR3: ASSQGAIMKKLF